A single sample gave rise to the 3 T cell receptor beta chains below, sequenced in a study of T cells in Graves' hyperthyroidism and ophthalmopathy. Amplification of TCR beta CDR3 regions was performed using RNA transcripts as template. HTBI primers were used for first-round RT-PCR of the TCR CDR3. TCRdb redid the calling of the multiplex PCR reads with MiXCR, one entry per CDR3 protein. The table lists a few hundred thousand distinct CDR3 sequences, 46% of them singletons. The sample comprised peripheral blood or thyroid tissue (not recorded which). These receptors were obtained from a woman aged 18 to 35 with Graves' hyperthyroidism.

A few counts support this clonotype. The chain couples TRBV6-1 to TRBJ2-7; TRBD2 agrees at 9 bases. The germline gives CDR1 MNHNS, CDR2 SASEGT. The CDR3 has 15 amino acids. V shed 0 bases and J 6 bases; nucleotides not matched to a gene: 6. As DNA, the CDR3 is TGTGCCAGCAGTGAAGCGCTTGCGGGGGGGCCCGAGCAGTACTTC. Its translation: CASSEALAGGPEQYF.

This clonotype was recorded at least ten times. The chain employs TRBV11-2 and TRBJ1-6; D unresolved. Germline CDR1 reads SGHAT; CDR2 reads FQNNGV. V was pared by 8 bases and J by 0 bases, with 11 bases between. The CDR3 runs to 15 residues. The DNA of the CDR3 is TGTGCCAGCGTTTCAGGAAGCTCCTATAATTCACCCCTCCACTTT. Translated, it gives CASVSGSSYNSPLHF. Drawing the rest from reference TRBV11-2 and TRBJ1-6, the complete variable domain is EAGVAQSPRYKIIEKRQSVAFWCNPISGHATLYWYQQILGQGPKLLIQFQNNGVVDDSQLPKDRFSAERLKGVDSTLKIQPAKLEDSAVYLCASVSGSSYNSPLHFGNGTRLTVT.

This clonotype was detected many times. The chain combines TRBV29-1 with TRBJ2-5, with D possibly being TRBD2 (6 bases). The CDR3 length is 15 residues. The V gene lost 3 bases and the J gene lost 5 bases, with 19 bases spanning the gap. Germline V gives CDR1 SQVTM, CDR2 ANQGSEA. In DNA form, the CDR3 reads TGCAGCGTTGACCTGGCGGGCGGCGGGGCCGAGACCCAGTACTTC. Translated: CSVDLAGGGAETQYF.